This T cell receptor beta chain comes out of a study of blood T cell repertoires in COVID-19. About the research overall: The United States, Italy and Spain were the sources of the acute and convalescent COVID-19 samples. Sample material is recorded as cDNA or gDNA derived from T cells, B-cell-depleted T cells, or PBMCs.

In the original analysis: The assay estimated nucleated cells by amplifying reference gene primers. Libraries were prepared by immunoSEQ multiplex PCR; TCRdb keeps only in-frame clonotypes and omits some of them. Clone size and the V and J calls come from that table; the DNA yielded D and trimming. The repertoire holds 100,000 to 150,000 clones, with approximately 83% as singletons. This CDR3 contains 15 residues. The V gene lost 3 bases and the J gene lost 0 bases, with 9 bases spanning the gap. Looked up from germline, CDR1 is MGHRA and CDR2 is YSYEKL. Input material: peripheral blood. The chain combines TRBV4-1 with TRBJ1-3, with a weak D call TRBD1 (5 bases). The receptor comes from a woman aged 45-65 years with acute or convalescent COVID-19. CDR3: CASSQTEASGNTIYF. CDR3 in DNA: TGCGCCAGCAGCCAGACAGAAGCCTCTGGAAACACCATATATTTT.